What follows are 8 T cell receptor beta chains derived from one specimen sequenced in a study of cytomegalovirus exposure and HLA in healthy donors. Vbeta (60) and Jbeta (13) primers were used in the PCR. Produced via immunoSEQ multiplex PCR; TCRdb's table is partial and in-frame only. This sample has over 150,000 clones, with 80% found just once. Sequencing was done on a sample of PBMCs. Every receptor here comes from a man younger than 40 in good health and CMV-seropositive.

The chain's CDR3 is CASSLEFRGRSPYEQYF. The CDR3 coding sequence is TGCGCCAGCAGCTTGGAATTTAGAGGGCGTTCCCCCTACGAGCAGTACTTC. V usage is TRBV5-1 and J usage is TRBJ2-7; a weak D match, TRBD2 (5 bases). Germline V gives CDR1 SGHRS, CDR2 YFSETQ. CDR3 length equals 17 residues. V shed 0 bases and J shed 2 bases, with 18 bases lying between them.

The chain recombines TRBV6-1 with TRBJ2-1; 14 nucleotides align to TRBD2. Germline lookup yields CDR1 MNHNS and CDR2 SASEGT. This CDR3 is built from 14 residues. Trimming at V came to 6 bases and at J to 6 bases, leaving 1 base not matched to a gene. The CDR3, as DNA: TGTGCCAGCAGGACTAGCGGGGGGGCCAATGAGCAGTTCTTC. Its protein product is CASRTSGGANEQFF.

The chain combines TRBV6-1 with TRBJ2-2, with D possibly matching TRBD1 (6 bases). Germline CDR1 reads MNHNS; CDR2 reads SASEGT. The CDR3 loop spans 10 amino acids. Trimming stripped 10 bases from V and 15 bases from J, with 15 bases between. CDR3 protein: CATYRVGMFF. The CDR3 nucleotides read TGTGCCACCTACAGGGTCGGGATGTTTTTT.

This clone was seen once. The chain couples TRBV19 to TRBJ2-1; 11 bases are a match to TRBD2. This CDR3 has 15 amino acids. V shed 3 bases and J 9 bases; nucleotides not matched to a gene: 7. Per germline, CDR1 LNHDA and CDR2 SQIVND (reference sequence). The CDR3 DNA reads TGTGCCAGTAGTATGATAGCGGGGGGGCTGGGTGAGCAGTTCTTC. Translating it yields CASSMIAGGLGEQFF.

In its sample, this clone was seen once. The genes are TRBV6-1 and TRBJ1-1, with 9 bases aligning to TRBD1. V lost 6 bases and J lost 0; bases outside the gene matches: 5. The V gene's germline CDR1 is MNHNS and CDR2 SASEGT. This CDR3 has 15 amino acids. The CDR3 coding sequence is TGTGCCAGCAGCTACGGACAGGGGATGAACACTGAAGCTTTCTTT. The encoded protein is CASSYGQGMNTEAFF.

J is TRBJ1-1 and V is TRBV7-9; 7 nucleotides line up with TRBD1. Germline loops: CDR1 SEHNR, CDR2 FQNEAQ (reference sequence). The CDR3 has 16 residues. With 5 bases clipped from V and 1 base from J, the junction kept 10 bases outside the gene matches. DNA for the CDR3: TGTGCCAGCAGCCAGGGGGGCCACGGGCGGAACACTGAAGCTTTCTTT. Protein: CASSQGGHGRNTEAFF.

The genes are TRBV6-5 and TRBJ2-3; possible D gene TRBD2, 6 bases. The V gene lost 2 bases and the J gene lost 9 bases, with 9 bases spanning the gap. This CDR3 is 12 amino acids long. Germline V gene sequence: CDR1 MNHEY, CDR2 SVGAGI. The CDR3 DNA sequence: TGTGCCAGCAGTTACCGAGGAGGGACGCAGTATTTT. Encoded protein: CASSYRGGTQYF.

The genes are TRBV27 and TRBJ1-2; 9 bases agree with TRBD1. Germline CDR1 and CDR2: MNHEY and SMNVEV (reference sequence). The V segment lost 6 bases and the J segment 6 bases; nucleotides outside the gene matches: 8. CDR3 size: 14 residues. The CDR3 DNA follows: TGTGCCAGCAGCTCGTCGGGACAGGGTCATGGCTACACCTTC. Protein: CASSSSGQGHGYTF.